This is a list of T cell receptor beta chains from one sample in a study of cytomegalovirus exposure and HLA in healthy donors. TCRdb keeps only in-frame clones here, not all; method: immunoSEQ multiplex PCR. The sample consists of around 200,000 clones, 82% of them appearing once. The sample taken for sequencing was PBMCs. The receptors here all came from a man in his forties in good health and CMV-seropositive. The CDR3 runs from the conserved cysteine through the conserved F or W. The D gene is left open where the match is weak. Only some rows state a clone size, as once, few, many or a class for expanded clones.

D gene	clone size	V gene	J gene	CDR3 DNA	CDR3 protein
-	-	TRBV5-4	TRBJ2-5	TGTGCCAGCAGCTTCCAAGGGGATACTCCTCAAGAGACCCAGTACTTC	CASSFQGDTPQETQYF
TRBD1	-	TRBV6-5	TRBJ2-7	TGTGCCAGCAGTTCTCCGGGACAGGCTCTTTACGAGCAGTACTTC	CASSSPGQALYEQYF
-	-	TRBV28	TRBJ1-1	TGTGCCAGCATCTCAGGTGGCGGGACTAAAGAAGCTTTCTTT	CASISGGGTKEAFF
TRBD1	-	TRBV27	TRBJ1-1	TGTGCCAGCAGTTTGGGTTTGGGACAGGGGCACGGCACTGAAGCTTTCTTT	CASSLGLGQGHGTEAFF
TRBD2	-	TRBV5-1	TRBJ2-7	TGCGCCAGCAGCTTGAATCAGGTAGCGGGAGCCGAGCAGTACTTC	CASSLNQVAGAEQYF
-	few	TRBV6-1	TRBJ1-2	TGTGCCAGCAGTTCAACAGGGTATACCTATGGCTACACCTTC	CASSSTGYTYGYTF
TRBD1	-	TRBV7-6	TRBJ2-1	TGTGCCAGCAGCTACGATGGACAGGCACCTTACAATGAGCAGTTCTTC	CASSYDGQAPYNEQFF
TRBD1	-	TRBV12-5	TRBJ2-6	TGTGCTAGTGGTTTGGTAGCGGCAGGGGGTCTGATCGCGAGGGCCAACGTCCTGACTTTC	CASGLVAAGGLIARANVLTF
-	few	TRBV11-2	TRBJ2-1	TGTGCCAGCAGCTTTCAGGGGTCCTACAATGAGCAGTTCTTC	CASSFQGSYNEQFF
TRBD2	-	TRBV7-9	TRBJ2-1	TGTGCCAGCAGCGAAAGCGGGAGACCCTATGAGCAGTTCTTC	CASSESGRPYEQFF
TRBD1	few	TRBV7-6	TRBJ1-1	TGTGCCAGCAGCTCCGGACAGGGCATGAACACTGAAGCTTTCTTT	CASSSGQGMNTEAFF
-	once	TRBV30	TRBJ1-1	TGTGCCCGAGAGAGGTCGAACACTGAAGCTTTCTTT	CARERSNTEAFF
TRBD1	-	TRBV7-9	TRBJ2-2	TGTGCCAGCACCCCAGGGACAGGGACGAACACCGGGGAGCTGTTTTTT	CASTPGTGTNTGELFF
-	-	TRBV18	TRBJ2-2	TGTGCCAGCTCACCCCGGGGGACCGGGGAGCTGTTTTTT	CASSPRGTGELFF
-	-	TRBV5-4	TRBJ2-3	TGTGCCAGCAGCTTAGAGTTTTCAAGCACAGATACGCAGTATTTT	CASSLEFSSTDTQYF
TRBD1	-	TRBV30	TRBJ1-5	TGTGCCTGGAAGGGGGCAAGGCAGCCCCAGCATTTT	CAWKGARQPQHF
-	-	TRBV5-5	TRBJ1-1	TGTGCCAGCAGCCTCGGGGGAGAAGCTTTCTTT	CASSLGGEAFF
TRBD1	-	TRBV5-6	TRBJ1-1	TGTGCCAGCAGCGCCCCACGACAGGGTAACACTGAAGCTTTCTTT	CASSAPRQGNTEAFF
-	-	TRBV27	TRBJ2-7	TGTGCCAGCAGCTTAACCATAACGGCGGGCTACGAGCAGTACTTC	CASSLTITAGYEQYF
TRBD2	-	TRBV7-9	TRBJ2-7	TGTGCCAGCAGCTGCACTAGCGGGGTTTGCTACGAGCAGTACTTC	CASSCTSGVCYEQYF
TRBD1	-	TRBV30	TRBJ1-2	TGTGCCTTCCCCGGACAGGGGAGTTTCGGTGGCTACACCTTC	CAFPGQGSFGGYTF
TRBD2	-	TRBV2	TRBJ2-1	TGTGCCAGCAGTTCCTTAGCGGGAGGGCTATACAATGAGCAGTTCTTC	CASSSLAGGLYNEQFF
-	-	TRBV11-2	TRBJ2-3	TGTGCCAGCAGCCCGAGAGGAGGGGGCACAGATACGCAGTATTTT	CASSPRGGGTDTQYF
TRBD1	few	TRBV4-1	TRBJ1-1	TGCGCCAGCAGCCCCAGGGGGACACCAGACGTTTCGGAAGCTTTCTTT	CASSPRGTPDVSEAFF
-	-	TRBV5-8	TRBJ1-1	TGTGCCAGCAGCCCCAACAGGAATCGGGCAAGGATGGACACTGAAGCTTTCTTT	CASSPNRNRARMDTEAFF
-	-	TRBV4-1	TRBJ1-5	TGCGCCAGCAGCCAAGCCGGGACAAATTATCAGCCCCAGCATTTT	CASSQAGTNYQPQHF
TRBD2	-	TRBV19	TRBJ2-1	TGTGCCAGTAGTATAGACCACCCCCGGGGTAGCGGGACTTACAATGAGCAGTTCTTC	CASSIDHPRGSGTYNEQFF
-	-	TRBV27	TRBJ1-5	TGTGCCAGCAGGGGGGGGACGCCCCATCAGCCCCAGCATTTT	CASRGGTPHQPQHF
-	once	TRBV4-1	TRBJ2-7	TGCGCCAGCAGCCAATGGACAGAAGCCCACGAGCAGTACTTC	CASSQWTEAHEQYF
-	-	TRBV30	TRBJ2-5	TGTGCCTGGAGTGTAAGATCTAGGGAGACCCAGTACTTC	CAWSVRSRETQYF
TRBD2	-	TRBV5-1	TRBJ2-1	TGCGCCAGCAGCCAAAGGACTAGCGGAAACAATGAGCAGTTCTTC	CASSQRTSGNNEQFF
-	-	TRBV27	TRBJ2-1	TGTGCCAGCAGGTTGGGGAGGGGGTCTTACAATGAGCAGTTCTTC	CASRLGRGSYNEQFF
TRBD1	-	TRBV5-1	TRBJ1-1	TGCGCCAGCAGCTCCGGCTCGAGGACAGGGGGACCTTTGACTGAAGCTTTCTTT	CASSSGSRTGGPLTEAFF
TRBD2	-	TRBV5-5	TRBJ2-7	TGTGCCAGCAGCCTCTCTAGCGGGGGTCTCTCCTACGAGCAGTACTTC	CASSLSSGGLSYEQYF
TRBD2	-	TRBV7-3	TRBJ2-1	TGTGCCAGCAGCTCCCCCCTAGCGGGAGATATTAATGAGCAGTTCTTC	CASSSPLAGDINEQFF
-	-	TRBV9	TRBJ1-4	TGTGCCAGCAGCGTTGGACTGATTGGAGCTAATGAAAAACTGTTTTTT	CASSVGLIGANEKLFF
-	-	TRBV9	TRBJ1-5	TGTGCCAGCAGCGTAGACTTTAGCAATCAGCCCCAGCATTTT	CASSVDFSNQPQHF
TRBD1	-	TRBV15	TRBJ1-1	TGTGCCACCAGCAGCCCCGGACAGGGGGGCACTGAAGCTTTCTTT	CATSSPGQGGTEAFF
-	once	TRBV7-6	TRBJ2-3	TGTGCCAGCAGCTTATTTAGCGATACGCAGTATTTT	CASSLFSDTQYF
TRBD1	once	TRBV7-9	TRBJ1-1	TGTGCCAGCAGCCCATCGACAGGGGCCATGAACACTGAAGCTTTCTTT	CASSPSTGAMNTEAFF
-	-	TRBV29-1	TRBJ1-2	TGCAGCGTTGAACAGGGGTTTCTGGGGGACTATGGCTACACCTTC	CSVEQGFLGDYGYTF
-	-	TRBV30	TRBJ2-5	TGTGCCTGGAGTGGGGGGGTCTCTCTTAAGACCCAGTACTTC	CAWSGGVSLKTQYF
-	-	TRBV5-1	TRBJ1-1	TGCGCCAGCAGCTTTTTGGGCCCTGAAGCTTTCTTT	CASSFLGPEAFF
TRBD2	-	TRBV11-2	TRBJ2-2	TGTGCCAGCAGCCCCCGGGCTAGCGGAACCGGGGAGCTGTTTTTT	CASSPRASGTGELFF
TRBD1	-	TRBV4-1	TRBJ2-1	TGCGCCAGCAGCCAAGTACAGGGGGTATCCTACAATGAGCAGTTCTTC	CASSQVQGVSYNEQFF
TRBD2	-	TRBV7-9	TRBJ2-1	TGTGCCAGCAGCTTGGCTGGACTAGCGGTCGACAATGAGCAGTTCTTC	CASSLAGLAVDNEQFF
TRBD1	few	TRBV5-5	TRBJ1-2	TGTGCCAGCACCCGCCAGGGGGCAGTGAATGGCTACACCTTC	CASTRQGAVNGYTF
-	-	TRBV5-1	TRBJ2-3	TGCGCCAGCAGGAAGAGGGAAAGGGCCGATACGCAGTATTTT	CASRKRERADTQYF
-	-	TRBV18	TRBJ2-5	TGTGCCAGCTCAACTTCTAGCGCGAGAGAGACCCAGTACTTC	CASSTSSARETQYF
-	-	TRBV2	TRBJ2-5	TGTGCCAGCATGCTACGCGAGACCCAGTACTTC	CASMLRETQYF
TRBD1	-	TRBV4-1	TRBJ1-5	TGCGCCAGCAGCCAAGTCTGGACAGGGCCTAATCAGCCCCAGCATTTT	CASSQVWTGPNQPQHF
TRBD2	-	TRBV5-1	TRBJ2-1	TGCGCCAGCAGCGTGGGACTAGCGGGATATGAGTCCTACAATGAGCAGTTCTTC	CASSVGLAGYESYNEQFF
-	-	TRBV28	TRBJ1-1	TGTGCCAGCAGTATGACAGCCCCCGGGGGCACTGAAGCTTTCTTT	CASSMTAPGGTEAFF
-	-	TRBV27	TRBJ1-2	TGTGCCAGCAGGGGACTGGGCGGCTATGGCTACACCTTC	CASRGLGGYGYTF
-	-	TRBV7-6	TRBJ2-3	TGTGCCAGCAGCTTATCCGGGGACACAGATACGCAGTATTTT	CASSLSGDTDTQYF